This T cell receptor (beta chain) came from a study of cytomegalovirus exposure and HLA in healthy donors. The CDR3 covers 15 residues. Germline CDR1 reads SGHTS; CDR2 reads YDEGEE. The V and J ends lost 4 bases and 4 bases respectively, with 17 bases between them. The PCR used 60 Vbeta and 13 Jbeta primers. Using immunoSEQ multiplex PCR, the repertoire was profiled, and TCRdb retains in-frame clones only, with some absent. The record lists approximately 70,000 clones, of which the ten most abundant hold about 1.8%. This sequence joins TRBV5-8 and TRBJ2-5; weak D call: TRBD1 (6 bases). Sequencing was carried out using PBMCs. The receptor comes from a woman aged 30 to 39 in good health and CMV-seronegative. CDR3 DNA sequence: TGTGCCAGCAGCCCGGGTTTGGGGGCTGGAGAGACCCAGTACTTC. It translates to CASSPGLGAGETQYF. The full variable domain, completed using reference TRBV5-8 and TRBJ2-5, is EAGVTQSPTHLIKTRGQQATLRCSPISGHTSVYWYQQALGLGLQFLLWYDEGEERNRGNFPPRFSGRQFPNYSSELNVNALELEDSALYLCASSPGLGAGETQYFGPGTRLLVL.